The 26 T cell receptor beta chains reported below all come from one sample, sequenced in a study of T cell responses to AZD1222 COVID-19 vaccine. Some clones are missing from TCRdb's copy, which holds only in-frame ones; the method was immunoSEQ multiplex PCR. The data show roughly 120,000 clones, with approximately 88% seen just once and 4.2% held by the top ten. Sample: peripheral blood, taken on day 0 of AZD1222 vaccination. Receptor source: an adult in good health.

The V gene is TRBV6-5, the J gene TRBJ1-3; D unresolved. The CDR3 extends over 14 amino acids. Germline V gene data show CDR1 as MNHEY and CDR2 as SVGAGI. Trimming stripped 2 bases from V and 4 bases from J, with 9 bases between. CDR3 loop: CASSYSEGGNTIYF. CDR3 DNA sequence: TGTGCCAGCAGTTACAGTGAGGGAGGAAACACCATATATTTT.

The chain has TRBV3-1 (or the pseudogene TRBV3-2) and TRBJ1-5; maybe TRBD1 (5 bases). V was cut by 4 bases and J by 6 bases, with 13 bases left in between. The CDR3 contains 14 residues. Germline-derived CDR1 and CDR2 are LGHDT and YNNKEL (reference sequence). CDR3 protein: CASSLRGPGQPQHF. CDR3 DNA sequence: TGTGCCAGCAGCCTGAGGGGTCCGGGTCAGCCCCAGCATTTT.

This clone was seen just once. The gene calls are TRBV19 and TRBJ1-4; D is unclear. Trimming stripped 3 bases from V and 5 bases from J, with 10 bases between. This CDR3 is 14 amino acids long. The germline V gene has CDR1 LNHDA and CDR2 SQIVND (reference sequence). The CDR3 region is CASSIWEGNEKLFF. CDR3 DNA: TGTGCCAGTAGTATCTGGGAGGGAAATGAAAAACTGTTTTTT.

The gene calls are TRBV6-5 and TRBJ1-4; D may be TRBD1 (5 bases). The ends were cut back, 0 bases at V and 8 bases at J, with 13 bases in the middle. The CDR3 is 15 residues long. Germline V lookup: CDR1 MNHEY, CDR2 SVGAGI. The CDR3: CASSYSVGGREKLFF. In DNA, the CDR3 is TGTGCCAGCAGTTACTCGGTGGGGGGTCGAGAAAAACTGTTTTTT.

The chain joins TRBV28 to TRBJ2-7; possibly TRBD2 for D (5 bases). V dropped 8 bases and J dropped 3 bases, with 17 bases sitting between them. In germline, CDR1 is MDHEN, CDR2 SYDVKM. The CDR3 contains 14 residues. The CDR3 loop reads CASFQRGQNYEQYF. The CDR3 bases are TGTGCCAGCTTCCAACGAGGGCAGAACTACGAGCAGTACTTC.

The chain joins TRBV10-3 to TRBJ2-1, with a tentative D call TRBD2 (6 bases). This CDR3 has 13 amino acids. V shed 4 bases and J shed 5 bases, with 9 bases lying between them. In germline, CDR1 is ENHRY, CDR2 SYGVKD. The CDR3 DNA reads TGTGCCATCAGTGTGGAGGGGAACAATGAGCAGTTCTTC. Translating gives CAISVEGNNEQFF.

The J gene is TRBJ1-5, the V gene TRBV30; 8 bases are shared with TRBD1. The CDR3 has 15 amino acids. CDR1 is GTSNPN and CDR2 is SVGIG in the germline V gene (reference sequence). The ends lost 3 bases at V and 6 bases at J; junction bases unmatched: 10. CDR3 in DNA: TGTGCCTGGAGAGCGGGGACAGGAGTGGGTCAGCCCCAGCATTTT. Amino acids: CAWRAGTGVGQPQHF.

The chain recombines TRBV6-5 with TRBJ2-7; tentative D call: TRBD2 (6 bases). Germline lookup yields CDR1 MNHEY and CDR2 SVGAGI. This CDR3 comprises 12 residues. V shed 8 bases and J shed 0 bases, with 8 bases lying between them. The CDR3, as DNA: TGTGCCAGCGAGGAGGGCTCCTACGAGCAGTACTTC. This gives the protein CASEEGSYEQYF.

The chain uses TRBV11-1 and TRBJ1-4, with a tentative D call TRBD1 (5 bases). This CDR3 spans 15 amino acids. Looked up from germline, CDR1 is SGHAT and CDR2 is FQDESV (reference sequence). V was pared by 5 bases and J by 0 bases, with 10 bases between. The CDR3 DNA follows: TGTGCCAGCAGCCAAGCGACAGCAACTAATGAAAAACTGTTTTTT. Protein product: CASSQATATNEKLFF.

This chain uses TRBV24-1 with TRBJ2-7; 8 bases are shared with TRBD1. The CDR3 covers 13 residues. CDR1 and CDR2 (germline): KGHDR, SFDVKD. The V and J ends lost 4 bases and 9 bases, in that order; junction bases with no gene match: 7. Here the CDR3 reads CATSDGQGSRQYF. The CDR3 nucleotides are TGTGCCACCAGTGACGGACAGGGTTCTCGGCAGTACTTC.

The rearrangement uses TRBV25-1 and TRBJ1-6; 7 bases line up with TRBD1. This CDR3 region has 14 residues. Germline V gene lookup returns CDR1 MGHDK and CDR2 SYGVNS. After removal of 3 bases from V and 13 bases from J, the junction contained 9 bases not matched to a gene. This chain's CDR3 is CASSDTGETSPLHF. CDR3 nucleotides: TGTGCCAGCAGTGATACAGGGGAGACGTCGCCCCTCCACTTT.

The chain couples TRBV4-1 to TRBJ1-1; tentatively, D is TRBD1 (5 bases). Trimming removed 1 base at V and 11 bases at J, with 14 bases between. The germline gives CDR1 MGHRA, CDR2 YSYEKL. This CDR3 region has 13 residues. CDR3 loop: CASSQGDQRGAFF. The CDR3 DNA reads as TGCGCCAGCAGCCAAGGAGACCAACGGGGGGCTTTCTTT.

In DNA form, the CDR3 reads TGTGCCAGCAGCTTAGGTGGGGGGTTGGATCAGCCCCAGCATTTT. Residues: CASSLGGGLDQPQHF. V and J are TRBV7-2 and TRBJ1-5; the D gene is possibly TRBD1 (5 bases). The V gene lost 1 base and the J gene lost 5 bases, with 12 bases spanning the gap. The CDR3 length is 15 residues. The germline gives CDR1 SGHTA, CDR2 FQGNSA.

This chain joins TRBV7-9 and TRBJ2-7, with 8 bases lining up with TRBD1. Germline lookup yields CDR1 SEHNR and CDR2 FQNEAQ (reference sequence). The V and J ends lost 4 bases and 4 bases, in that order; junction bases with no gene match: 12. The CDR3 loop spans 16 amino acids. The CDR3 nucleotides read TGTGCCAGCAGCTCGATTACAGGGGGAAAGATTTACGAGCAGTACTTC. This codes for CASSSITGGKIYEQYF.

The rearrangement joins TRBV6-5 to TRBJ2-1; the match to TRBD2 covers 10 bases. Trimming cost V 6 bases and J 4 bases; bases outside gene matches: 6. Germline V CDR1 and CDR2: MNHEY, SVGAGI. The CDR3 runs to 15 residues. Here the CDR3 reads CASSLSGGYYNEQFF. The CDR3 bases are TGTGCCAGCAGCCTTAGCGGGGGGTATTACAATGAGCAGTTCTTC.

V usage is TRBV4-1 and J usage is TRBJ2-7; 7 bases are a match to TRBD2. Germline V gene data show CDR1 as MGHRA and CDR2 as YSYEKL. With V trimmed by 4 bases and J by 5 bases, 11 bases remained unmatched. The CDR3 loop spans 15 amino acids. CDR3: CASSRTGGSSDEQYF. DNA of the CDR3: TGCGCCAGCAGCCGGACTGGCGGGAGTTCGGACGAGCAGTACTTC.

The chain has TRBV24-1 and TRBJ2-7, with 8 bases lining up with TRBD1. Germline V CDR1 and CDR2: KGHDR, SFDVKD. Germline trimming cut 7 bases from V and 0 bases from J; bases unmatched to any gene: 4. CDR3 length equals 14 residues. For the CDR3, the DNA is TGTGCCACCAGCCCGGGACAGGACTCCTACGAGCAGTACTTC. It is translated as CATSPGQDSYEQYF.

The CDR3 DNA reads TGTGCCAGCAGCGTAGAAGGAACCTCGGGAGATACGCAGTATTTT. Its protein product is CASSVEGTSGDTQYF. The chain employs TRBV9 and TRBJ2-3; no firm D call. The CDR3 runs to 15 residues. The V gene's germline CDR1 is SGDLS and CDR2 YYNGEE. Trimming cost V 0 bases and J 5 bases, with 13 bases left between them.

The V gene is TRBV10-2, the J gene TRBJ1-2; D gene unclear. Germline assignment: CDR1 WSHSY and CDR2 SAAADI. V lost 6 bases and J 5 bases, leaving 4 bases between the germline ends. CDR3 size: 10 residues. CDR3 sequence reads: CASRDYGYTF. CDR3 in DNA: TGCGCCAGCAGAGATTATGGCTACACCTTC.

This chain uses TRBV9 with TRBJ2-7; a possible D gene is TRBD1 (5 bases). The V end was cut by 4 bases, the J end by 0 bases, with 11 bases between. This CDR3 region has 14 residues. From germline, CDR1 is SGDLS and CDR2 YYNGEE. CDR3 bases: TGTGCCAGCAGCATCGACAGTCGCTCCTACGAGCAGTACTTC. Its translation is CASSIDSRSYEQYF.

This clone was seen more than once but under ten times. The chain carries TRBV11-2 and TRBJ1-5; weak D call: TRBD1 (5 bases). The CDR3 extends over 14 amino acids. Trimming stripped 0 bases from V and 4 bases from J, with 7 bases between. The germline gives CDR1 SGHAT, CDR2 FQNNGV. CDR3 DNA sequence: TGTGCCAGCAGCTTAGATGGGGGAAATCAGCCCCAGCATTTT. Translation gives CASSLDGGNQPQHF.

In its sample, this clone was seen a few times. The DNA for the CDR3 is TGCGCCAGCAGCTTGCTGGACCCGAACACTGAAGCTTTCTTT. This sequence encodes CASSLLDPNTEAFF. This sequence joins TRBV5-1 and TRBJ1-1; D is undetermined. CDR3 size: 14 residues. The germline gives CDR1 SGHRS, CDR2 YFSETQ. The germline V and J ends were trimmed by 1 base and 1 base, with 8 bases remaining between them.

The V call is TRBV3-1 (or the pseudogene TRBV3-2), the J call TRBJ1-5; D remains ambiguous. V lost 3 bases, J lost 9 bases, and 9 bases lay in between. This CDR3 comprises 12 residues. Germline values: CDR1 LGHDT, CDR2 YNNKEL (reference sequence). CDR3 nucleotide sequence: TGTGCCAGCAGCCATAGGATGGGGCCCCAGCATTTT. Translation gives CASSHRMGPQHF.

The CDR3: CASSTGTPGTQYF. The CDR3 bases are TGTGCCAGCAGCACCGGGACGCCCGGGACCCAGTACTTC. This chain links TRBV27 with TRBJ2-5; D possibly matches TRBD1 or TRBD2 (5 bases each). Germline V gene lookup returns CDR1 MNHEY and CDR2 SMNVEV (reference sequence). Between the trimmed V and J ends, which lost 6 bases and 7 bases, there was a span of 15 bases. The CDR3 has 13 amino acids.

The rearrangement joins TRBV6-5 to TRBJ1-4; TRBD1 aligns across 7 bases. J lost 7 bases, V lost 2 bases, and 7 bases had no gene match. The CDR3 sequence is 15 residues long. CDR1 is MNHEY, CDR2 SVGAGI, per germline. DNA of the CDR3: TGTGCCAGCAGTTACGGAGAAGGGGGCGGTGAAAAACTGTTTTTT. Its protein is CASSYGEGGGEKLFF.

The J gene is TRBJ1-5, the V gene TRBV19; D unresolved. The CDR3 runs 15 residues. V lost 6 bases and J 7 bases, leaving 19 bases between the germline ends. CDR1 is LNHDA, CDR2 SQIVND, per germline (reference sequence). The CDR3 is CASRGSKKVVQPQHF. The CDR3 DNA reads as TGTGCCAGTAGGGGGTCAAAGAAGGTAGTCCAGCCCCAGCATTTT.